The sample holds a few counts of the clone carrying this T cell receptor beta chain. The antigen is not known. The data are from a study of blood T cells in healthy people across ages. Sample-barcoded 5' priming and a J-beta primer mix drove a second PCR of about 7 to 11 cycles. Each CDR3 protein is one row after TCRdb ran MiXCR on the 5' RACE reads. The table records 650,000 to 950,000 distinct CDR3 sequences, 44% of them present only once. Whole-study results and caveats: It was found that TCR beta diversity correlated strongly with the percentage of naive T cells.

The sequence derives from a man in his sixties in good health. The material sequenced was blood.

CDR3 loop: CASSRRQGDNRGQPQHF. For the CDR3, the DNA is TGTGCCAGCAGTCGCCGACAGGGGGATAACCGGGGTCAGCCCCAGCATTTT. V and J are TRBV6-1 and TRBJ1-5, with 9 nucleotides matching TRBD1. Germline values: CDR1 MNHNS, CDR2 SASEGT. The J segment lost 6 bases and the V segment lost 5 bases, leaving 14 bases of the junction unmatched. The length of the CDR3 is 17 residues.